This T cell receptor beta chain was recorded in a study of cytomegalovirus exposure and HLA in healthy donors. Regarding the study as a whole: Accurate HLA-A and HLA-B prediction from TCR beta sequences was reported for most subjects. A missense DCLRE1C variant was associated with V- and J-gene trimming of TCR beta chains in a later analysis, and an independent cohort replicated the association.

Nominal health characterized the donors when sampled, though unrecorded immune exposures were likely. Of note for this clone: Its antigen is unknown.

Germline loops: CDR1 SGHDN, CDR2 FVKESK. The V and J ends lost 5 bases and 2 bases respectively, with 15 bases between them. This CDR3 is 16 amino acids long. PCR involved 60 Vbeta and 13 Jbeta primers. The method was immunoSEQ multiplex PCR; TCRdb's version includes in-frame clones alone and lacks a portion of them. The sample holds around 130,000 clones. The sample comprised PBMCs. The chain carries TRBV14 and TRBJ2-2; D remains unclear. The receptor was derived from a woman aged 55 to 70 in good health and CMV-seronegative. The CDR3 nucleotides read TGTGCCAGCAGCGCCAGTCCCACCCCTAACACCGGGGAGCTGTTTTTT. Its translation is CASSASPTPNTGELFF. The entire variable domain, with the rest obtained from reference TRBV14 and TRBJ2-2, is as follows: EAGVTQFPSHSVIEKGQTVTLRCDPISGHDNLYWYRRVMGKEIKFLLHFVKESKQDESGMPNNRFLAERTGGTYSTLKVQPAELEDSGVYFCASSASPTPNTGELFFGEGSRLTVL.